This TCR beta chain was sequenced in a study of T cell changes during pregnancy in multiple sclerosis. Method: immunoSEQ multiplex PCR; TCRdb's copy keeps in-frame clones and lacks some. In the table there are around 60,000 clones, around 94% of which are singletons. The length of the CDR3 is 13 residues. The V and J ends lost 6 bases and 5 bases, in that order; junction bases with no gene match: 7. Germline V gene lookup returns CDR1 SNHLY and CDR2 FYNNEI. The starting material was CD8+ T cells from peripheral blood mononuclear cells, obtained in the third trimester of pregnancy. The J gene is TRBJ2-7, the V gene TRBV2, with TRBD1 matching over 7 bases. The receptor's source is a female donor with multiple sclerosis, enrolled in a pregnancy study. DNA for the CDR3: TGTGCCAGCAGACCGGACAGGCACCACGAGCAGTACTTC. Encoded protein: CASRPDRHHEQYF. Together with reference TRBV2 and TRBJ2-7, the CDR3 gives the full variable domain: EPEVTQTPSHQVTQMGQEVILRCVPISNHLYFYWYRQILGQKVEFLVSFYNNEISEKSEIFDDQFSVERPDGSNFTLKIRSTKLEDSAMYFCASRPDRHHEQYFGPGTRLTVT.